The 11 T cell receptor beta chains presented below share a single source sample, sequenced in a study of T cell responses to AZD1222 COVID-19 vaccine. TCRdb's copy holds only in-frame clones and misses some; the assay was immunoSEQ multiplex PCR. The table records tens of thousands of clones, around 91% of them present only once. The sequencing here drew on peripheral blood, taken on day 0 of AZD1222 vaccination. The source is an adult in good health.

The chain uses TRBV28 and TRBJ1-1; possibly TRBD1 for D (5 bases). V lost 6 bases, J lost 5 bases, and 16 bases lay in between. The CDR3 contains 14 residues. Germline values: CDR1 MDHEN, CDR2 SYDVKM. CDR3 coding DNA: TGTGCCAGCAGCCCGCGGGTGGGGCAAACTGAAGCTTTCTTT. Translation gives CASSPRVGQTEAFF.

This sequence joins TRBV6-5 and TRBJ2-7; a weak D match, TRBD1 (6 bases). With 10 bases removed from V and 2 bases from J, the gap between germline ends came to 15 bases. Per the germline V gene, CDR1 is MNHEY and CDR2 is SVGAGI. The CDR3 extends over 13 amino acids. CDR3 amino acids: CATGEGLPYEQYF. CDR3 bases: TGTGCCACAGGGGAAGGTCTCCCCTACGAGCAGTACTTC.

The V call is TRBV7-2, the J call TRBJ1-1; the D is unclear. Germline V gives CDR1 SGHTA, CDR2 FQGNSA. CDR3 length equals 15 residues. The V and J ends lost 1 base and 3 bases respectively, with 12 bases between them. The CDR3 DNA reads as TGTGCCAGCAGCTTAGAAGAGGGCCGGGACACTGAAGCTTTCTTT. Amino acid sequence: CASSLEEGRDTEAFF.

This sequence joins TRBV7-9 and TRBJ2-2; D is unclear. The CDR3 length is 16 residues. Trimming stripped 8 bases from V and 0 bases from J, with 16 bases between. From germline, CDR1 is SEHNR and CDR2 FQNEAQ (reference sequence). CDR3 region: CASQARWAPNTGELFF. Written as DNA, the CDR3 is TGTGCCAGCCAAGCCCGTTGGGCGCCGAACACCGGGGAGCTGTTTTTT.

This chain links TRBV6-4 with TRBJ1-1; the D is unclear. The V gene lost 5 bases and the J gene lost 1 base, with 8 bases spanning the gap. The CDR3 has 13 amino acids. CDR1 and CDR2 (germline): MRHNA, SNTAGT. Written as DNA, the CDR3 is TGTGCCAGCAGTACAGATCAGAACACTGAAGCTTTCTTT. It encodes CASSTDQNTEAFF.

The chain has TRBV7-9 and TRBJ2-7, with D hard to call. The CDR3 length is 15 residues. In germline, CDR1 is SEHNR, CDR2 FQNEAQ (reference sequence). V was trimmed by 4 bases and J by 0 bases, leaving 13 bases between them. This CDR3 is CASSSAQVSSYEQYF. CDR3 in DNA: TGTGCCAGCAGCTCAGCCCAGGTTAGCTCCTACGAGCAGTACTTC. The variable domain in full, with the rest retrieved from reference TRBV7-9 and TRBJ2-7, is DTGVSQNPRHKITKRGQNVTFRCDPISEHNRLYWYRQTLGQGPEFLTYFQNEAQLEKSRLLSDRFSAERPKGSFSTLEIQRTEQGDSAMYLCASSSAQVSSYEQYFGPGTRLTVT.

The chain carries TRBV6-1 and TRBJ1-2; D possibly corresponds to TRBD1 (5 bases). In germline, CDR1 is MNHNS, CDR2 SASEGT. The length of the CDR3 is 13 residues. Trimming took 3 bases from V and 6 from J, leaving 11 bases between them. CDR3 in DNA: TGTGCCAGCAGTGACGACAGCCCCGATGGCTACACCTTC. Protein product: CASSDDSPDGYTF.

The chain combines TRBV5-1 with TRBJ2-7, with D possibly TRBD2 on 6 matching bases. V was trimmed by 0 bases and J by 1 base, leaving 11 bases between them. Germline V gene lookup returns CDR1 SGHRS and CDR2 YFSETQ. CDR3 size: 15 residues. In DNA form, the CDR3 reads TGCGCCAGCAGCTTGGTCGGGGGAAAATCCTACGAGCAGTACTTC. Protein: CASSLVGGKSYEQYF.

The table lists this clone with a count of one. The rearrangement links TRBV6-6 to TRBJ1-1; D possibly corresponds to TRBD1 (5 bases). The germline V gene has CDR1 MNHNY and CDR2 SVGAGI (reference sequence). Trimming removed 6 bases from V and 5 bases from J, with 16 bases in between. The CDR3 contains 14 residues. In DNA form, the CDR3 reads TGTGCCAGCAGACAGGACTCGAGAGGGACTGAAGCTTTCTTT. Its translation: CASRQDSRGTEAFF.

The chain uses TRBV7-9 and TRBJ1-2; D not certain. The CDR3 consists of 14 residues. The germline V gene has CDR1 SEHNR and CDR2 FQNEAQ (reference sequence). Trimming pared 7 bases from V and 3 bases from J, leaving 15 bases between. CDR3 protein: CASNLGRADYGYTF. CDR3 coding DNA: TGTGCCAGCAACCTGGGGAGGGCGGACTATGGCTACACCTTC.

V usage is TRBV5-1 and J usage is TRBJ2-5; the D gene is possibly TRBD1 (6 bases). Germline V gene lookup returns CDR1 SGHRS and CDR2 YFSETQ. The length of the CDR3 is 13 residues. V lost 4 bases and J 5 bases, leaving 12 bases between the germline ends. CDR3 nucleotide sequence: TGCGCCAGCAGCCAGACAGGTGCGGAGACCCAGTACTTC. This encodes CASSQTGAETQYF.